This T cell receptor beta chain is drawn from a study of CD8+ T cells in alopecia areata. About the research overall: Patients received oral tofacitinib, 5 to 10 mg twice daily, for moderate-to-severe alopecia areata.

This clone was observed a handful of times. Its cognate antigen is unknown. Specified treatment: oral pan-JAK inhibitor, 5-10 mg twice daily. Both peripheral blood and punch biopsies of lesional scalp skin were obtained from patients who had alopecia areata. Germline lookup yields CDR1 LNHDA and CDR2 SQIVND (reference sequence). The germline V and J ends were trimmed by 1 base and 1 base, with 12 bases remaining between them. The CDR3 consists of 16 residues. The study's findings and limits: Sequencing of scalp tissue also captures the resident alphabeta T cells of normal skin.

Extraction and reverse transcription of RNA yielded cDNA as the sequencing template. The data were produced by immunoSEQ multiplex PCR, yet TCRdb's version contains in-frame clones alone and is incomplete. The data hold 200,000 to 250,000 clones, with about 40% observed a single time. This sample comprised CD4+ T cells sorted from blood, obtained at approximately week 36, from a patient treated with tofacitinib. The TCR sequence derives from a human donor with alopecia areata. V usage is TRBV19 and J usage is TRBJ2-3; D perhaps matches TRBD2 (6 bases). The CDR3 region is CASSIGGVDRTDTQYF. CDR3 sequence (DNA): TGTGCCAGTAGTATAGGCGGGGTGGACCGCACAGATACGCAGTATTTT.